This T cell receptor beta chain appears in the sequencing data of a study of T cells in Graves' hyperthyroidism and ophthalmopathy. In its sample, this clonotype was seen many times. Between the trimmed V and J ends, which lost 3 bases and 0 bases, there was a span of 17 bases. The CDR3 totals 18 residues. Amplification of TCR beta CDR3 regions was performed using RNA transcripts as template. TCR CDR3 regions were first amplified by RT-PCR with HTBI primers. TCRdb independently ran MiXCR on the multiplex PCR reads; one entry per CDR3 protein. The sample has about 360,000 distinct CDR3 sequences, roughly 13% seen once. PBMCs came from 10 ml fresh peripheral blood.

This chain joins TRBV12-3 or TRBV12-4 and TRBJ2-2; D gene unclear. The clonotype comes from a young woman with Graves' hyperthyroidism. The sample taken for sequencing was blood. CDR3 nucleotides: TGTGCCAGCAGTTTGTCCTTCTTCCGGGCAGCGAACACCGGGGAGCTGTTTTTT. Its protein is CASSLSFFRAANTGELFF.